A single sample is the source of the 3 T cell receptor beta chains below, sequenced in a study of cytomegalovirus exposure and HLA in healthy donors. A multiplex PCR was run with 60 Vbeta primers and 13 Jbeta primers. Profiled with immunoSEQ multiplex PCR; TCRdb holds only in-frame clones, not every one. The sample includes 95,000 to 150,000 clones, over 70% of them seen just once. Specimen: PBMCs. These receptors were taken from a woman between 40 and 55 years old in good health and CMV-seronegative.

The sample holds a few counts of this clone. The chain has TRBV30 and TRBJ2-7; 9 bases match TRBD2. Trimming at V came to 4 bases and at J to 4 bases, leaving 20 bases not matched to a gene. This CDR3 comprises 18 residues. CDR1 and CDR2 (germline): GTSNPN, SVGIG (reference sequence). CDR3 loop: CAWTPGNGGRALGYEQYF. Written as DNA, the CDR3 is TGTGCCTGGACCCCAGGGAATGGCGGGAGGGCCCTCGGGTACGAGCAGTACTTC. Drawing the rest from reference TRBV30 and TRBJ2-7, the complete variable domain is SQTIHQWPATLVQPVGSPLSLECTVEGTSNPNLYWYRQAAGRGLQLLFYSVGIGQISSEVPQNLSASRPQDRQFILSSKKLLLSDSGFYLCAWTPGNGGRALGYEQYFGPGTRLTVT.

CDR3 residues: CASSYSQRELSNEQFF. DNA of the CDR3: TGTGCCAGCAGTTACTCGCAGCGGGAGTTGAGCAATGAGCAGTTCTTC. The chain recombines TRBV6-5 with TRBJ2-1; 8 bases match TRBD2. This CDR3 has 16 residues. Germline V gives CDR1 MNHEY, CDR2 SVGAGI. The V gene end was trimmed by 0 bases and the J gene end by 6 bases; junction bases not matched to a gene: 7.

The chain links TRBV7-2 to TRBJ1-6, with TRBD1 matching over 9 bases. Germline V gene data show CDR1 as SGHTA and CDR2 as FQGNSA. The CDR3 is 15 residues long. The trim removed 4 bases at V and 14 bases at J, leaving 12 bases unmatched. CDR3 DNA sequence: TGTGCCAGCAGCTCTCGGACAGGGGCACTGTGGGCCCTCCACTTT. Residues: CASSSRTGALWALHF. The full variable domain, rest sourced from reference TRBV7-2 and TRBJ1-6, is GAGVSQSPSNKVTEKGKDVELRCDPISGHTALYWYRQSLGQGLEFLIYFQGNSAPDKSGLPSDRFSAERTGGSVSTLTIQRTQQEDSAVYLCASSSRTGALWALHFGNGTRLTVT.